The 4 T cell receptor beta chains below come from one sample, sequenced in a study of blood T cells in healthy people across ages. Primed by a sample-barcoded 5' primer and a J-beta primer mix, a second PCR proceeded for about 7 to 12 cycles. Via MiXCR, TCRdb re-called the 5' RACE reads, giving one row per CDR3 protein. This sample carries around 1,800,000 distinct CDR3 sequences, 35% to 50% of them seen once, and the ten largest clones take 23%. Sequencing input: blood. Receptors were obtained from a human donor in good health.

This clonotype occurred a few times. This sequence joins TRBV29-1 and TRBJ2-3; tentative D call: TRBD2 (5 bases). In germline, CDR1 is SQVTM, CDR2 ANQGSEA. V was clipped by 8 bases and J by 0 bases, with 15 bases between them. The CDR3 length is 14 residues. In nucleotides, the CDR3 is TGCAGCCTCCGATCGGGGTCCAGCACAGATACGCAGTATTTT. It yields the protein CSLRSGSSTDTQYF.

J is TRBJ2-1 and V is TRBV20-1, with TRBD2 identical over 7 bases. V lost 1 base, J lost 3 bases, and 3 bases stayed unmatched. The CDR3 spans 14 residues. Per the germline V gene, CDR1 is DFQATT and CDR2 is SNEGSKA (reference sequence). CDR3 DNA: TGCAGTGCTAGAGGTAGCGGGTACTACAATGAGCAGTTCTTC. It codes for CSARGSGYYNEQFF.

This clonotype was counted between two and nine times. V and J are TRBV12-5 and TRBJ1-2; TRBD1 is a possible D gene (5 bases). The CDR3 extends over 16 amino acids. V was pared by 4 bases and J by 6 bases, with 21 bases between. Germline-derived CDR1 and CDR2 are LGHNT and FRNRAP. CDR3 DNA sequence: TGTGCTAGTGGTTCTGGGCAGGGATGGGGGGTTGATGGCTACACCTTC. Residues: CASGSGQGWGVDGYTF.

This clonotype was observed a handful of times. The chain carries TRBV9 and TRBJ2-3, with TRBD2 matching 7 bases. CDR3 length: 15 residues. Germline values: CDR1 SGDLS, CDR2 YYNGEE. With 1 base clipped from V and 3 bases from J, the junction kept 5 bases outside the gene matches. The CDR3 sequence: CASSVLIGGTDTQYF. CDR3 coding DNA: TGTGCCAGCAGCGTATTGATCGGGGGGACAGATACGCAGTATTTT.